This is a list of T cell receptor beta chains from one sample in a study of T cell repertoires in aging, cancer and after chemotherapy. TCRdb re-called the multiplex PCR reads with MiXCR, one entry per CDR3 protein. The table lists some 19,000 distinct CDR3 sequences, 30% to 45% of them singletons. Specimen: blood. The receptors here all came from a human donor with a solid tumor. Both conserved end residues are part of each CDR3. The D gene is left open where the match is weak. The listing skips clone size in some rows; elsewhere it reads once, few, many or a size class.

V gene	J gene	clone size	D gene	CDR3 DNA	CDR3 protein
TRBV28	TRBJ2-7	NA	NA	TGTGCCAGCAGTTTACCGGCAGGGCACTCCTACGAGCAGTACTTC	CASSLPAGHSYEQYF
TRBV18	TRBJ2-7	NA	TRBD1	TGTGCCAGCTCATCAACCGGGACAGACTACGAGCAGTACTTC	CASSSTGTDYEQYF
TRBV7-2	TRBJ1-2	NA	TRBD1	TGTGCCAGCAGCTTTAACAGGGGACAGGAAGGCTACACCTTC	CASSFNRGQEGYTF
TRBV30	TRBJ1-2	NA	NA	TGTGCCTGGGGGGTAGGGAATGGCTACACCTTC	CAWGVGNGYTF
TRBV29-1	TRBJ2-5	NA	NA	TGCAGCGTTCCTCTGGGAGAAGAGACCCAGTACTTC	CSVPLGEETQYF
TRBV20-1	TRBJ2-1	NA	TRBD2	TGCAGTGCTAGAGTAGCGGGCCGTTACAATGAGCAGTTCTTC	CSARVAGRYNEQFF
TRBV19	TRBJ2-2	NA	TRBD2	TGTGCCAGTAACCGGGACTACAACACCGGGGAGCTGTTTTTT	CASNRDYNTGELFF
TRBV29-1	TRBJ2-5	NA	TRBD2	TGCAGCGTTGTCAGTCCGGGACTAGCGGGTCATGAGACCCAGTACTTC	CSVVSPGLAGHETQYF
TRBV6-2/TRBV6-3	TRBJ1-6	NA	NA	TGTGCCAGCAGTTACGACAAACGTACTATGGATAATTCACCCCTCCACTTT	CASSYDKRTMDNSPLHF
TRBV5-4	TRBJ1-5	NA	TRBD1	TGTGCCAGCAGTCCGGACAGGGGCGGCAATCAGCCCCAGCATTTT	CASSPDRGGNQPQHF
TRBV12-3/TRBV12-4	TRBJ2-1	few	NA	TGTGCCAGCAGCCGCCCTCGTGAGCAGTTCTTC	CASSRPREQFF
TRBV6-5	TRBJ1-6	NA	TRBD1	TGTGCCAGCAGTTACTCGACGGGACAGGCGACTTCACCCCTCCACTTT	CASSYSTGQATSPLHF
TRBV19	TRBJ2-7	NA	TRBD1	TGTGCCAGTAGGGGACAGGGGTCTCACGAGCAGTACTTC	CASRGQGSHEQYF
TRBV29-1	TRBJ2-3	medium-sized	NA	TGCAGCACCCGGCGGGGCACAGATACGCAGTATTTT	CSTRRGTDTQYF
TRBV20-1	TRBJ2-1	NA	NA	TGCAGTGCTGGGGCGAGCGGAATGTACAATGAGCAGTTCTTC	CSAGASGMYNEQFF
TRBV30	TRBJ1-2	NA	NA	TGTGCCTGGGGACTGAACTATGGCTACACCTTC	CAWGLNYGYTF
TRBV5-6	TRBJ1-5	few	TRBD1	TGTGCCAGCAGCTCTGGGACAGATTACAATCAGCCCCAGCATTTT	CASSSGTDYNQPQHF
TRBV10-2	TRBJ2-5	NA	TRBD1	TGCGCCAGCAGTGTTTCTTCGACAGGGTATTGGGAGACCCAGTACTTC	CASSVSSTGYWETQYF
TRBV11-2	TRBJ2-1	few	NA	TGTGCCAGCAGCTTAGATTTCCTAGCGAGGGGGAATGAGCAGTTCTTC	CASSLDFLARGNEQFF
TRBV6-8	TRBJ2-3	NA	NA	TGTGCCAGCCGCGGGGGACAGTGGAAAGATACGCAGTATTTT	CASRGGQWKDTQYF
TRBV19	TRBJ2-1	NA	NA	TGTGCCAGTAGTATTGACGCCAGGGAGAATGAGCAGTTCTTC	CASSIDARENEQFF
TRBV19	TRBJ1-1	medium-sized	NA	TGTGCCAGTAGTAGTATCACCCCCCGGACTTTCTTT	CASSSITPRTFF
TRBV18	TRBJ1-4	NA	NA	TGTGCCAGCTCACCATCCTCGGAGGGGGGGGCTGAAAAACTGTTTTTT	CASSPSSEGGAEKLFF
TRBV12-3/TRBV12-4	TRBJ1-1	NA	NA	TGTGCCAGCAGTTCCGCCGACATGACTGAAGCTTTCTTT	CASSSADMTEAFF
TRBV18	TRBJ1-1	NA	TRBD1	TGTGCCAGCTCACCACCACGGACAGGGGTCATGAACACTGAAGCTTTCTTT	CASSPPRTGVMNTEAFF
TRBV5-3	TRBJ1-1	NA	TRBD1	TGTGCCAGAAGCTACCGGGACAGGGGGTTTTGGTCTGTTATGAACACTGAAGCTTTCTTT	CARSYRDRGFWSVMNTEAFF
TRBV5-4	TRBJ2-3	NA	TRBD1	TGTGCCAGCAGTGAATTTAAATCGGCAGGGGGCTTGCTGGATACGCAGTATTTT	CASSEFKSAGGLLDTQYF
TRBV29-1	TRBJ2-7	medium-sized	TRBD1	TGCAGCGCCGCAGGACAGGGTGACTCCTACGAGCAGTACTTC	CSAAGQGDSYEQYF
TRBV18	TRBJ2-1	few	NA	TGTGCCAGCTCACCACCGTCCAGGTACAATGAGCAGTTCTTC	CASSPPSRYNEQFF
TRBV19	TRBJ1-5	few	TRBD1	TGTGCCAGTAGTACCGACAGGGGTCGGGGCAATCAGCCCCAGCATTTT	CASSTDRGRGNQPQHF
TRBV12-3/TRBV12-4	TRBJ2-3	few	TRBD2	TGTGCCAGCATGCAGCGGGGGAGCACAGATACGCAGTATTTT	CASMQRGSTDTQYF
TRBV5-6	TRBJ2-1	NA	NA	TGTGCCAGCAGCCCTAGTACGCGGGGATTTTACAATGAGCAGTTCTTC	CASSPSTRGFYNEQFF
TRBV9	TRBJ2-2	NA	TRBD2	TGTGCCAGCAGCGGGGGGACTAGCGGGACCGGGGAGCTGTTTTTT	CASSGGTSGTGELFF
TRBV27	TRBJ2-3	few	NA	TGTGCCAGCAGTCCCCAGAACCAAAAGGGGGGGGTTAGCACAGATACGCAGTATTTT	CASSPQNQKGGVSTDTQYF
TRBV29-1	TRBJ2-3	medium-sized	TRBD1	TGCAGCGGGGAGTCAGGGGGAGATACGCAGTATTTT	CSGESGGDTQYF
TRBV6-9	TRBJ1-5	NA	NA	TGTGCCAGCAGATCACGGGACATTTTAAGACATTTT	CASRSRDILRHF
TRBV18	TRBJ2-1	NA	TRBD2	TGTGCCAGCTCACCAGGGACTAGCGGGGCTAGCTCCTACAATGAGCAGTTCTTC	CASSPGTSGASSYNEQFF
TRBV19	TRBJ2-1	few	NA	TGTGCCAGTAGTCGAAGTAACTCCTACAATGAGCAGTTCTTC	CASSRSNSYNEQFF
TRBV18	TRBJ1-2	NA	NA	TGTGCCAGCTCACCGGGCCTTGACCCGGGCTATGGCTACACCTTC	CASSPGLDPGYGYTF
TRBV10-3	TRBJ2-5	NA	NA	TGTGCCATCAGTGAGTCGACTTCCCAAGAGACCCAGTACTTC	CAISESTSQETQYF
TRBV12-3/TRBV12-4	TRBJ2-5	NA	TRBD1	TGTGCCAGCAGTCCACGACAGGGACAGTGGGAGACCCAGTACTTC	CASSPRQGQWETQYF
TRBV30	TRBJ2-1	NA	TRBD2	TGTGCCTGGAGGAAGGTTAGCGGGAGACCCAATGAGCAGTTCTTC	CAWRKVSGRPNEQFF
TRBV27	TRBJ1-2	NA	NA	TGTGCCAGCAGGGGAGTGGGGCCATATGGCTACACCTTC	CASRGVGPYGYTF
TRBV30	TRBJ1-2	NA	TRBD1	TGTGCCTGCCCCCCCGGGACAGAGAGATATGGCTACACCTTC	CACPPGTERYGYTF
TRBV30	TRBJ1-6	NA	TRBD1	TGTGCCTGGCAGGGGGCGCGGCGGTCACCCCTCCACTTT	CAWQGARRSPLHF
TRBV6-2/TRBV6-3	TRBJ2-2	few	NA	TGTGCCAGCAGTTTAACGGGGAGGGGGACCGGGGAGCTGTTTTTT	CASSLTGRGTGELFF
TRBV5-5	TRBJ1-1	few	TRBD1	TGTGCCAGCAGTCCCAGAGGACAGGAGGCTTTCTTT	CASSPRGQEAFF
TRBV27	TRBJ2-6	NA	TRBD1	TGTGCCAGCCTTACAGGGGGGAGGTCAGCGGGGGCCAACGTCCTGACTTTC	CASLTGGRSAGANVLTF
TRBV7-2	TRBJ2-5	NA	NA	TGTGCCAGCTCCTATTCTCTACTCCCCAAAGAGACCCAGTACTTC	CASSYSLLPKETQYF
TRBV18	TRBJ2-2	NA	NA	TGTGCCAGCTCACTGGGGGCGTCCGGGGAGCTGTTTTTT	CASSLGASGELFF
TRBV2	TRBJ1-2	NA	NA	TGTGCCAGCAGTGAGGGAGATGGCTACACCTTC	CASSEGDGYTF